This TCR beta chain derives from a study of control samples from healthy donors and cancer patients. Details on this clone: At one of its ends the junction is not consistent with the germline gene, which may arise from a read error.

Sequenced by immunoSEQ multiplex PCR; TCRdb stores in-frame clones only, minus some. The sample holds about 44,000 clones; approximately 70% are singletons and the top ten take more than 15%. Germline V lookup: CDR1 SEHNR, CDR2 FQNEAQ (reference sequence). The CDR3 is 14 residues long. The chain couples TRBV7-9 to TRBJ2-7, with D possibly being TRBD1 (6 bases). This TCR was recovered from a male donor with melanoma. Sequenced: formalin-fixed, paraffin-embedded tissue. The CDR3 sequence: CASSLSGVTYEQCF. CDR3 sequence (DNA): TGTGCCAGCAGCTTATCAGGGGTCACTTACGAGCAGTGCTTC. Filled out from reference TRBV7-9 and TRBJ2-7, the complete variable domain reads DTGVSQNPRHKITKRGQNVTFRCDPISEHNRLYWYRQTLGQGPEFLTYFQNEAQLEKSRLLSDRFSAERPKGSFSTLEIQRTEQGDSAMYLCASSLSGVTYEQCFGPGTRLTVT.